The 16 T cell receptor beta chains reported below all come from one sample, sequenced in a study of OX40 agonist ivuxolimab in advanced cancers. Sequenced by immunoSEQ multiplex PCR; TCRdb stores in-frame clones only, minus some. The table lists approximately 78,000 clones, about 88% of them singletons. Sequenced material: CD4+ or CD8+ T cells sorted from blood, taken in a trial of the OX40 agonist ivuxolimab. These receptors all come from an adult with an advanced solid tumor such as melanoma, head and neck, liver or kidney cancer.

Of note for this clone: Different DNA sequences within this sample yield the same CDR3. The rearrangement joins TRBV14 to TRBJ1-2; D possibly corresponds to TRBD1 (5 bases). Trimming took 6 bases from V and 2 from J, leaving 13 bases between them. The germline V gene encodes CDR1 SGHDN and CDR2 FVKESK. The CDR3 totals 14 residues. The CDR3 DNA reads as TGTGCCAGCAGTCAGGGCGGGCAGAACTATGGCTACACCTTC. Its protein product is CASSQGGQNYGYTF.

This clone has just one count. The J gene is TRBJ2-5, the V gene TRBV7-3; D uncertain. Between the trimmed V and J ends, which lost 0 bases and 5 bases, there was a span of 7 bases. Germline-derived CDR1 and CDR2 are SGHTA and FQGTGA. The CDR3 runs to 13 residues. The CDR3 protein is CASSLTNLETQYF. The CDR3 coding sequence is TGTGCCAGCAGCTTAACTAACCTGGAGACCCAGTACTTC.

This clone is a singleton in its sample. The chain joins TRBV6-5 to TRBJ2-5, with 7 bases lining up with TRBD1. The junction had 8 bases not matched to a gene; V was cut back by 6 bases and J by 4 bases. The CDR3 spans 14 residues. The V gene's germline CDR1 is MNHEY and CDR2 SVGAGI. The CDR3 loop reads CASRPDRDRETQYF. The CDR3 nucleotides are TGTGCCAGCAGGCCTGACAGGGATCGAGAGACCCAGTACTTC.

The chain is built from TRBV5-5 and TRBJ1-5, with 7 bases fitting TRBD1. Germline CDR1 and CDR2: SGHKS and YYEKEE (reference sequence). V shed 0 bases, J shed 4 bases, and the junction held 16 bases outside the gene matches. The CDR3 covers 19 residues. The CDR3 DNA reads TGTGCCAGCAGCTTGGGTCCCGGACAGGTGGACCGAGGAAATCAGCCCCAGCATTTT. Translated: CASSLGPGQVDRGNQPQHF.

This clone was observed a few times. The rearrangement joins TRBV27 to TRBJ2-5, with 7 positions matching TRBD2. Germline loops: CDR1 MNHEY, CDR2 SMNVEV (reference sequence). Losses at the gene ends were 6 bases for V and 2 bases for J; bases not matched to a gene: 12. The CDR3 is made up of 16 amino acids. The CDR3 DNA follows: TGTGCCAGCAGATCTGGGGCTAGCGGCCTACAAGAGACCCAGTACTTC. Translated, it gives CASRSGASGLQETQYF.

The V call is TRBV7-9, the J call TRBJ2-7; 10 bases fit TRBD1. The CDR3 runs to 15 residues. The V gene end was trimmed by 2 bases and the J gene end by 5 bases; junction bases not matched to a gene: 6. Germline CDR1 is SEHNR and CDR2 is FQNEAQ (reference sequence). CDR3 nucleotide sequence: TGTGCCAGCAGCTTACCCGGGACAGGGGACCACGAGCAGTACTTC. Amino acids: CASSLPGTGDHEQYF.

CDR3 coding DNA: TGTGCCAGCACAAGGGGTAGCGCTGAAGCTTTCTTT. This codes for CASTRGSAEAFF. The chain joins TRBV2 to TRBJ1-1; tentatively, D is TRBD1 (5 bases). V lost 7 bases, J lost 6 bases, and 12 bases lay in between. CDR3 length: 12 amino acids. CDR1 and CDR2 from the germline V gene are SNHLY and FYNNEI.

The chain uses TRBV7-3 and TRBJ2-2; D uncertain. V lost 1 base and J lost 8, with 8 bases in between. This CDR3 region has 13 residues. Germline V gene sequence: CDR1 SGHTA, CDR2 FQGTGA. The CDR3 DNA follows: TGTGCCAGCAGCTTAATCACAACGGGGGAGCTGTTTTTT. This translates into CASSLITTGELFF.

The V call is TRBV11-3, the J call TRBJ2-7; weak D call: TRBD2 (7 bases). V gave up 1 base and J gave up 2 bases, with 9 bases separating them. CDR1 and CDR2 from the germline V gene are SGHNT and YENEEA. The CDR3 sequence is 14 residues long. In DNA form, the CDR3 reads TGTGCCAGCAGCTTAGGCGGGGGCCCCTACGAGCAGTACTTC. Amino acids: CASSLGGGPYEQYF.

The CDR3 region has the DNA TGTGCCAGCAGCTTAGAACGGTCCGGGACCCAGTACTTC. It translates to CASSLERSGTQYF. V is TRBV11-3 and J is TRBJ2-5; D unresolved. Trimming cost V 0 bases and J 7 bases, with 9 bases left between them. Per the germline V gene, CDR1 is SGHNT and CDR2 is YENEEA. The length of the CDR3 is 13 residues. Filled out from reference TRBV11-3 and TRBJ2-5, the complete variable domain reads EAGVVQSPRYKIIEKKQPVAFWCNPISGHNTLYWYLQNLGQGPELLIRYENEEAVDDSQLPKDRFSAERLKGVDSTLKIQPAELGDSAVYLCASSLERSGTQYFGPGTRLLVL.

The chain couples TRBV19 to TRBJ1-1; TRBD1 matches 7 bases. Losses at the gene ends were 7 bases for V and 3 bases for J; bases not matched to a gene: 8. The CDR3 is 14 amino acids. Germline V gene lookup returns CDR1 LNHDA and CDR2 SQIVND (reference sequence). The DNA of the CDR3 is TGTGCCAGTAATTTACAGGGGAGGGACACTGAAGCTTTCTTT. It specifies CASNLQGRDTEAFF.

This clone was recorded once. The V call is TRBV6-1, the J call TRBJ1-5, with TRBD1 as a possible D gene (6 bases). This CDR3 is 14 amino acids long. The germline CDR1 and CDR2 sequences are MNHNS and SASEGT. Trimming left V 1 base short and J 6 bases short, with 10 bases between. CDR3 residues: CASSEGGASQPQHF. The CDR3, as DNA: TGTGCCAGCAGTGAAGGGGGGGCGAGTCAGCCCCAGCATTTT.

V usage is TRBV6-6 and J usage is TRBJ2-1; 8 bases map to TRBD2. CDR3 length: 16 amino acids. Germline CDR1 is MNHNY and CDR2 is SVGAGI (reference sequence). Losses at the gene ends were 2 bases for V and 7 bases for J; bases not matched to a gene: 10. CDR3 sequence reads: CASSYPQRGIGNEQFF. The CDR3 DNA reads TGTGCCAGCAGTTACCCTCAGCGGGGGATCGGTAATGAGCAGTTCTTC.

The J gene is TRBJ2-3, the V gene TRBV27; 14 bases agree with TRBD2. The V segment lost 3 bases and the J segment 4 bases; nucleotides outside the gene matches: 9. CDR1 and CDR2 from the germline V gene are MNHEY and SMNVEV (reference sequence). This CDR3 region has 18 residues. CDR3 nucleotides: TGTGCCAGCAGTTTTTGCGGGACTAGCGGGAGTTGCCCAGATACGCAGTATTTT. Translating gives CASSFCGTSGSCPDTQYF.

V gene TRBV19 combines with J gene TRBJ1-3; TRBD1 aligns across 7 bases. The CDR3 covers 15 residues. CDR1 and CDR2 from the germline V gene are LNHDA and SQIVND (reference sequence). With V trimmed by 3 bases and J by 1 base, 3 bases remained unmatched. DNA of the CDR3: TGTGCCAGTAGTATCGAGGGACAGTCTGGAAACACCATATATTTT. As protein: CASSIEGQSGNTIYF.

The chain carries TRBV4-1 and TRBJ2-7; 8 nucleotides align to TRBD2. The CDR3 spans 14 residues. V was clipped by 3 bases and J by 2 bases; unmatched bases: 3. Germline V gene data show CDR1 as MGHRA and CDR2 as YSYEKL. The CDR3 DNA is TGCGCCAGCAGCCAGGGGGGACTAGCCTACGAGCAGTACTTC. Residues: CASSQGGLAYEQYF.